Below, 18 T cell receptor beta chains from the same sample are listed, as sequenced in a study of long-term antiretroviral therapy in people with HIV. A v3.0 immunoSEQ assay was performed at survey level. Assay: immunoSEQ multiplex PCR; the TCRdb copy retains only in-frame clones and omits some. The data contain 25,000 to 35,000 clones, about 85% of them singletons. The sequenced sample was unsorted PBMCs, obtained approximately 5 years before starting antiretroviral therapy. These TCRs come from a man aged 45-60 years with HIV.

The V call is TRBV2, the J call TRBJ1-2; no clear D gene. Germline values: CDR1 SNHLY, CDR2 FYNNEI. The CDR3 has 13 amino acids. Trimming removed 8 bases at V and 2 bases at J, with 12 bases between. The CDR3 protein is CASRAWPNYGYTF. CDR3 DNA: TGTGCCAGCCGGGCCTGGCCCAACTATGGCTACACCTTC.

Here the CDR3 reads CASSPQGVIYEQYF. The DNA for the CDR3 is TGTGCCAGCTCACCACAGGGGGTTATCTACGAGCAGTACTTC. V is TRBV18 and J is TRBJ2-7; D perhaps matches TRBD1 (6 bases). The CDR3 has 14 residues. V lost 1 base and J lost 3, with 10 bases in between. The germline gives CDR1 KGHSH, CDR2 LQKENI.

This rearrangement joins TRBV30 to TRBJ1-4; a weak D match, TRBD1 (6 bases). The germline gives CDR1 GTSNPN, CDR2 SVGIG (reference sequence). V was clipped by 2 bases and J by 8 bases, with 15 bases between them. The CDR3 runs to 14 residues. The DNA for the CDR3 is TGTGCCTGGAGTTACGCCTTAGGGGGGGAAAAACTGTTTTTT. It specifies CAWSYALGGEKLFF.

This chain uses TRBV13 with TRBJ1-1, with unresolved D. CDR3 length equals 11 residues. Per germline, CDR1 PRHDT and CDR2 FYEKMQ (reference sequence). V gave up 3 bases and J gave up 6 bases, with 5 bases separating them. CDR3 sequence reads: CASSFPSEAFF. The CDR3 DNA reads as TGTGCCAGCAGCTTCCCATCTGAAGCTTTCTTT. Complete variable domain (other parts from reference TRBV13 and TRBJ1-1): AAGVIQSPRHLIKEKRETATLKCYPIPRHDTVYWYQQGPGQDPQFLISFYEKMQSDKGSIPDRFSAQQFSDYHSELNMSSLELGDSALYFCASSFPSEAFFGQGTRLTVV.

This clone was seen once. The chain recombines TRBV25-1 with TRBJ1-2; no clear D gene. The CDR3 consists of 13 residues. Per the germline V gene, CDR1 is MGHDK and CDR2 is SYGVNS. Trimming shortened V by 2 bases and J by 2 bases, and 6 bases separated the two germline ends. The CDR3 here is CASSEQANYGYTF. CDR3 bases: TGTGCCAGCAGTGAACAGGCCAACTATGGCTACACCTTC.

The V gene is TRBV5-5, the J gene TRBJ1-2; 9 bases line up with TRBD1. Per germline, CDR1 SGHKS and CDR2 YYEKEE (reference sequence). V lost 3 bases to trimming and J lost 2 bases; unmatched junction nucleotides: 2. The CDR3 covers 14 residues. CDR3 DNA: TGTGCCAGCAGCTACGGGACAGGGAACTATGGCTACACCTTC. Encoded protein: CASSYGTGNYGYTF.

This clone was seen more than once but under ten times. The chain recombines TRBV13 with TRBJ2-6; D perhaps matches TRBD2 (5 bases). The CDR3 totals 17 residues. V lost 4 bases and J lost 0, with 13 bases in between. Germline V gives CDR1 PRHDT, CDR2 FYEKMQ (reference sequence). CDR3 sequence (DNA): TGTGCCAGCAGCTCACCCGACGGGGTCTCTGGGGCCAACGTCCTGACTTTC. This gives the protein CASSSPDGVSGANVLTF.

The V gene is TRBV7-9, the J gene TRBJ2-7, with TRBD2 as a possible D gene (7 bases). The CDR3 totals 19 residues. The V end was cut by 4 bases, the J end by 2 bases, with 27 bases between. Germline V gene data show CDR1 as SEHNR and CDR2 as FQNEAQ (reference sequence). The CDR3: CASSSSGGEVWANAYEQYF. The CDR3 bases are TGTGCCAGCAGCTCTTCGGGGGGCGAAGTATGGGCCAACGCCTACGAGCAGTACTTC.

This clone was seen a handful of times. The gene calls are TRBV7-2 and TRBJ2-3, with no clear D. V was shortened by 1 base and J by 0 bases, with 8 bases between the two germline ends. In germline, CDR1 is SGHTA, CDR2 FQGNSA. This CDR3 has 15 residues. This CDR3 reads CASSLGLLSTDTQYF. In nucleotides, the CDR3 is TGTGCCAGCAGCTTAGGGCTACTAAGCACAGATACGCAGTATTTT.

The chain carries TRBV4-3 and TRBJ2-3; a weak D match, TRBD1 (6 bases). Germline V CDR1 and CDR2: LGHNA, YSLEER. The germline V and J ends were trimmed by 3 bases and 1 base, with 17 bases remaining between them. The length of the CDR3 is 17 residues. CDR3 bases: TGCGCCAGCAGCCAGGGATGGCGGACAGTTGGCACAGATACGCAGTATTTT. Protein sequence: CASSQGWRTVGTDTQYF.

The chain employs TRBV29-1 and TRBJ2-2; either TRBD1 or TRBD2 may supply D (5 bases each). Germline assignment: CDR1 SQVTM and CDR2 ANQGSEA. V dropped 7 bases and J dropped 2 bases, with 11 bases sitting between them. The CDR3 consists of 13 residues. This CDR3 is CSAGTANTGELFF. Here the CDR3 DNA reads TGCAGCGCCGGGACCGCCAACACCGGGGAGCTGTTTTTT.

This clone came up a few times. The V and J genes are TRBV7-9 and TRBJ1-2; possible D gene TRBD1, 6 bases. The germline V gene encodes CDR1 SEHNR and CDR2 FQNEAQ (reference sequence). The CDR3 sequence is 14 residues long. V lost 5 bases and J 5 bases, leaving 15 bases between the germline ends. CDR3 in amino acids: CASSPRGTPYGYTF. Written as DNA, the CDR3 is TGTGCCAGCAGCCCACGGGGGACACCGTATGGCTACACCTTC.

This clone has only a few counts. This rearrangement joins TRBV5-5 to TRBJ2-7; tentatively, D is TRBD2 (5 bases). The V gene's germline CDR1 is SGHKS and CDR2 YYEKEE (reference sequence). CDR3 length: 13 amino acids. V shed 1 base and J shed 6 bases, with 11 bases lying between them. This CDR3 reads CASSLRGYGEQYF. For the CDR3, the DNA is TGTGCCAGCAGCTTGCGAGGGTATGGCGAGCAGTACTTC.

The chain links TRBV6-1 to TRBJ1-5; D is uncertain. This CDR3 region has 15 residues. V was clipped by 1 base and J by 10 bases, with 17 bases between them. The germline V gene has CDR1 MNHNS and CDR2 SASEGT. The CDR3 spells CASSEGETELFPQHF. Here the CDR3 DNA reads TGTGCCAGCAGTGAAGGAGAGACCGAGCTTTTCCCCCAGCATTTT.

The V call is TRBV6-5, the J call TRBJ2-5; 7 bases match TRBD2. CDR1 is MNHEY and CDR2 is SVGAGI in the germline V gene. The CDR3 spans 15 residues. Trimming cost V 2 bases and J 1 base; bases outside gene matches: 4. DNA of the CDR3: TGTGCCAGCAGTTACCAGAGCGGGGCCCAAGAGACCCAGTACTTC. Amino acid sequence: CASSYQSGAQETQYF.

The chain combines TRBV6-4 with TRBJ1-5; 7 bases are a match to TRBD1. Germline trimming cut 0 bases from V and 0 bases from J; bases unmatched to any gene: 8. The CDR3 has 18 amino acids. Germline V CDR1 and CDR2: MRHNA, SNTAGT. Written as DNA, the CDR3 is TGTGCCAGCAGTGACTCTTACAGACAGGGCGATAGCAATCAGCCCCAGCATTTT. This gives the protein CASSDSYRQGDSNQPQHF.

The V call is TRBV5-1, the J call TRBJ2-7, with 9 positions matching TRBD1. The CDR3 is made up of 17 amino acids. Trimming took 6 bases from V and 4 from J; bases not matched to a gene: 17. The germline gives CDR1 SGHRS, CDR2 YFSETQ. CDR3 loop: CASTPFRYGQGNYEQYF. As DNA, the CDR3 is TGCGCCAGCACCCCATTCAGGTACGGACAGGGGAATTACGAGCAGTACTTC.

This chain uses TRBV29-1 with TRBJ2-3; D tentatively reads TRBD1 or TRBD2 (5 bases each). The germline gives CDR1 SQVTM, CDR2 ANQGSEA. This CDR3 is built from 17 residues. V lost 3 bases and J lost 2, with 21 bases in between. The CDR3 loop reads CSVDGGVFGYDTDTQYF. The CDR3 DNA follows: TGCAGCGTTGATGGGGGTGTCTTTGGGTACGACACAGATACGCAGTATTTT.